This T cell receptor beta chain was recovered during a study of T cell changes during pregnancy in multiple sclerosis. This clone was seen once. Germline V lookup: CDR1 LNHDA, CDR2 SQIVND (reference sequence). This CDR3 spans 14 amino acids. Trimming cost V 5 bases and J 7 bases; bases outside gene matches: 6. Some clones are missing from TCRdb's copy, which holds only in-frame ones; the method was immunoSEQ multiplex PCR. The sample has some 28,000 clones, around 89% seen once. Sequences were derived from CD4+ T cells from peripheral blood mononuclear cells, sampled in the first trimester of pregnancy. The receptor was derived from a female donor in good health, enrolled as a control in a pregnancy study. The chain couples TRBV19 to TRBJ2-1; 9 bases are shared with TRBD2. CDR3 loop: CASSFSGRLNEQFF. CDR3 DNA: TGTGCCAGTAGTTTTAGCGGGAGATTGAATGAGCAGTTCTTC.